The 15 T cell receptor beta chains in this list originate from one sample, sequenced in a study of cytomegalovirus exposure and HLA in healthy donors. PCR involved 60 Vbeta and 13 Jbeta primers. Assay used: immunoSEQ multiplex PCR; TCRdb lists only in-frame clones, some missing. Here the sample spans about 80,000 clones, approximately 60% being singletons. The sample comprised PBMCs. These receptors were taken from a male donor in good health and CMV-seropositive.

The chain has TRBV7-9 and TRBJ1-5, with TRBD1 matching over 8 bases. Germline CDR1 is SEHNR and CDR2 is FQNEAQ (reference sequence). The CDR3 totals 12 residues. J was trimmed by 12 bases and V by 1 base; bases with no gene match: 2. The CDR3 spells CASSLGTGFQHF. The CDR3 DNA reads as TGTGCCAGCAGCTTAGGGACAGGGTTCCAGCATTTT.

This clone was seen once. The CDR3 reads CASSPSGGRTDTQYF. DNA of the CDR3: TGCGCCAGCAGTCCGAGCGGGGGTCGCACAGATACGCAGTATTTT. V usage is TRBV5-1 and J usage is TRBJ2-3; 8 nucleotides agree with TRBD2. With 5 bases clipped from V and 1 base from J, the junction kept 6 bases outside the gene matches. Germline CDR1 reads SGHRS; CDR2 reads YFSETQ. This CDR3 spans 15 amino acids. Complete variable domain (other parts from reference TRBV5-1 and TRBJ2-3): KAGVTQTPRYLIKTRGQQVTLSCSPISGHRSVSWYQQTPGQGLQFLFEYFSETQRNKGNFPGRFSGRQFSNSRSEMNVSTLELGDSALYLCASSPSGGRTDTQYFGPGTRLTVL.

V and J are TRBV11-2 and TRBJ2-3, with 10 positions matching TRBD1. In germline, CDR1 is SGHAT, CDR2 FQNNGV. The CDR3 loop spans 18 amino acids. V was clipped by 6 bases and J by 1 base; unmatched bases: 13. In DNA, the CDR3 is TGTGCCAGCAGACCCGACAGGGGGCGGGGGAATCGCACAGATACGCAGTATTTT. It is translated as CASRPDRGRGNRTDTQYF.

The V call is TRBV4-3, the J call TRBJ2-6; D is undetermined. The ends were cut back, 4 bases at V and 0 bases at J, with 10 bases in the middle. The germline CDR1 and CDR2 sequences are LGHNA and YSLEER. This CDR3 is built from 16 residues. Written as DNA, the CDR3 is TGCGCCAGCAGCCGAGACTCTGTCTCTGGGGCCAACGTCCTGACTTTC. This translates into CASSRDSVSGANVLTF.

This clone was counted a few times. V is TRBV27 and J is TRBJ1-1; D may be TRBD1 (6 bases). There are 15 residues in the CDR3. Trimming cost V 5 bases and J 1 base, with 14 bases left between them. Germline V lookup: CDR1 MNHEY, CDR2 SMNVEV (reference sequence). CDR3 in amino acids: CASSPRTVQNTEAFF. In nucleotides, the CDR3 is TGTGCCAGCAGTCCTCGGACAGTCCAGAACACTGAAGCTTTCTTT.

CDR3 sequence: CASSQITGFSDEQYF. The CDR3 region has the DNA TGTGCCAGCAGCCAAATCACAGGGTTTAGCGACGAGCAGTACTTC. The rearrangement joins TRBV14 to TRBJ2-7, with D maybe TRBD1 (6 bases). The germline CDR1 and CDR2 sequences are SGHDN and FVKESK. The CDR3 is made up of 15 amino acids. The V gene lost 2 bases and the J gene lost 5 bases, with 16 bases spanning the gap. The complete variable domain, with remaining parts taken from reference TRBV14 and TRBJ2-7, reads EAGVTQFPSHSVIEKGQTVTLRCDPISGHDNLYWYRRVMGKEIKFLLHFVKESKQDESGMPNNRFLAERTGGTYSTLKVQPAELEDSGVYFCASSQITGFSDEQYFGPGTRLTVT.

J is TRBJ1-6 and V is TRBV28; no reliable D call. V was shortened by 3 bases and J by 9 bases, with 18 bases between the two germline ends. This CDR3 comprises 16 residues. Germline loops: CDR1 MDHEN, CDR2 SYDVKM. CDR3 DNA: TGTGCCAGCAGTTTTAGTGCAGCGGTGAGAGCTTCACCCCTCCACTTT. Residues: CASSFSAAVRASPLHF.

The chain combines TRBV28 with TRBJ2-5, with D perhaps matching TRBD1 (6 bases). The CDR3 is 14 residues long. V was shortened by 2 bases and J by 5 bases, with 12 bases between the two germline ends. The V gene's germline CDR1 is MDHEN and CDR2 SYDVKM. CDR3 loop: CASSLTQGSETQYF. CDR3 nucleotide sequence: TGTGCCAGCAGTTTAACACAGGGTTCGGAGACCCAGTACTTC.

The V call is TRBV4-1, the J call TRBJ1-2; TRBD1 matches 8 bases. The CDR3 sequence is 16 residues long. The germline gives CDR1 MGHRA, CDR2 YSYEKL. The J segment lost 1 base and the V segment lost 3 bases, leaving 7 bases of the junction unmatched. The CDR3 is CASSHSQGALNYGYTF. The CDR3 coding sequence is TGCGCCAGCAGCCACTCCCAGGGGGCTCTTAACTATGGCTACACCTTC.

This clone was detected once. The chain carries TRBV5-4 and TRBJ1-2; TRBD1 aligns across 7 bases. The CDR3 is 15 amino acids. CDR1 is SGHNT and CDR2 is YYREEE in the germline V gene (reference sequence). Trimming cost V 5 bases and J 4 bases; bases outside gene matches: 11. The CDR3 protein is CASRPNAQGSYGYTF. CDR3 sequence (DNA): TGTGCCAGCAGACCTAACGCACAGGGGAGCTATGGCTACACCTTC.

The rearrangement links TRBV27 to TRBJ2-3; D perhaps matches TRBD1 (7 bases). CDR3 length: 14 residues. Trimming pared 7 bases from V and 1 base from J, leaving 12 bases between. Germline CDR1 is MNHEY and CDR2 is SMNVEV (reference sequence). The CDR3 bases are TGTGCCAGCAACCGCAGGGGGGGCACAGATACGCAGTATTTT. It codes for CASNRRGGTDTQYF.

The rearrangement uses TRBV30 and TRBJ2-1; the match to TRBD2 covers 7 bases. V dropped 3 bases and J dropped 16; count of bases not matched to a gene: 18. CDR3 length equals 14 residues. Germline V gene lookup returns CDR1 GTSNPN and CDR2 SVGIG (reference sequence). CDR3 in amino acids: CAWSPKGLPNEGFF. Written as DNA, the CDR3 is TGTGCCTGGAGCCCTAAGGGACTACCAAATGAGGGTTTCTTC.

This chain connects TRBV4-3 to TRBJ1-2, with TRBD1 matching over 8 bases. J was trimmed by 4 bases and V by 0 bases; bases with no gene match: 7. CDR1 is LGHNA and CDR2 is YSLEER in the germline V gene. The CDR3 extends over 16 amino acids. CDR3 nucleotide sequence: TGCGCCAGCAGCCAAGACCCCACGGACAGGGCCTATGGCTACACCTTC. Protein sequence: CASSQDPTDRAYGYTF.

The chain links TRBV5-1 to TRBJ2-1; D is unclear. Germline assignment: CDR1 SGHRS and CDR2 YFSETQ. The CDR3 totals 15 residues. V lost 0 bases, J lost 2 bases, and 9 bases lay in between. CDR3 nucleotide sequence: TGCGCCAGCAGCTTGGAAAGTGCGCCCTACAATGAGCAGTTCTTC. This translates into CASSLESAPYNEQFF.

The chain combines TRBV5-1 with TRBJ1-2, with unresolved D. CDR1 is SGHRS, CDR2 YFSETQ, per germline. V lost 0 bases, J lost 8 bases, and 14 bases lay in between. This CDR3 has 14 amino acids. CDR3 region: CASSLVPTAEGYTF. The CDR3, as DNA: TGCGCCAGCAGCTTGGTTCCTACGGCGGAGGGCTACACCTTC.